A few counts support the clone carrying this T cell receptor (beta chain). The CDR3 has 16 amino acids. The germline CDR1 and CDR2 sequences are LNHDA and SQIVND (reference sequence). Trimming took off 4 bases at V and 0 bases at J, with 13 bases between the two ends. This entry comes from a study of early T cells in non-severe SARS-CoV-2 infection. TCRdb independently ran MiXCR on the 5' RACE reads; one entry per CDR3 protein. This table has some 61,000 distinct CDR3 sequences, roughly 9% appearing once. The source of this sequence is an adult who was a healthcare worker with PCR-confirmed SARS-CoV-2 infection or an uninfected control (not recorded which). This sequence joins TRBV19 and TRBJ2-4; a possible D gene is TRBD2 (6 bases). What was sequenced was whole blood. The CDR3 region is CASSNSGRLAKNIQYF. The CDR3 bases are TGTGCCAGTAGTAACAGCGGGCGATTAGCCAAAAACATTCAGTACTTC.